These T cell receptor beta chains were read from a single sample in a study of cytomegalovirus exposure and HLA in healthy donors. Sequencing was performed with immunoSEQ multiplex PCR; in TCRdb, only in-frame clones are kept and a portion is missing. The sample has 150,000 to 200,000 clones; roughly 73% are singletons. What was sequenced was PBMCs. The receptors here all came from a woman aged 40-49 years in good health and CMV-seropositive. The CDR3 runs from the conserved cysteine through the conserved F or W. D genes are given only for firm matches. Clone sizes are given selectively: once, few, many, or a class where the clone is expanded.

abundance	d_gene	j_gene	v_gene	CDR3aa	CDR3nt
NA	TRBD1	TRBJ2-1	TRBV14	CASSHERTGGAGGEQFF	TGTGCCAGCAGCCACGAAAGGACAGGGGGCGCGGGCGGTGAGCAGTTCTTC
NA	TRBD1	TRBJ2-5	TRBV6-1	CASRFEAGQGLFAYF	TGTGCCAGCAGGTTCGAAGCGGGACAGGGACTATTCGCGTACTTC
NA	NA	TRBJ1-1	TRBV4-2	CASSQGVAGINTEAFF	TGTGCCAGCAGCCAAGGGGTGGCAGGAATAAACACTGAAGCTTTCTTT
NA	TRBD1	TRBJ1-2	TRBV27	CASSLRRTGPPYGYTF	TGTGCCAGCAGTTTAAGGCGGACAGGGCCACCCTATGGCTACACCTTC
NA	NA	TRBJ1-1	TRBV11-2	CASSLGRYEAFF	TGTGCCAGCAGCTTAGGCAGGTATGAAGCTTTCTTT
NA	TRBD2	TRBJ2-2	TRBV29-1	CSVGTSGKGGELFF	TGCAGCGTTGGTACTAGCGGGAAGGGCGGGGAGCTGTTTTTT
NA	NA	TRBJ2-7	TRBV5-1	CASSSLSGPNSYEQYF	TGCGCCAGCAGCTCCTTAAGCGGGCCTAACTCCTACGAGCAGTACTTC
NA	NA	TRBJ1-3	TRBV15	CATSFLSGNTIYF	TGTGCCACCAGCTTCCTCTCGGGAAACACCATATATTTT
NA	TRBD2	TRBJ2-7	TRBV28	CASSLLAGGYNEQYF	TGTGCCAGCAGTCTACTAGCGGGAGGGTACAACGAGCAGTACTTC
once	TRBD2	TRBJ2-1	TRBV29-1	CSVAGLAGVGNEQFF	TGCAGCGTTGCGGGACTAGCGGGAGTAGGCAATGAGCAGTTCTTC
NA	TRBD1	TRBJ2-1	TRBV10-3	CAISEDRASYNEQFF	TGTGCCATCAGTGAGGACAGGGCCTCTTACAATGAGCAGTTCTTC
NA	TRBD2	TRBJ2-3	TRBV7-3	CASSPKPKRESDTQYF	TGTGCCAGCAGCCCAAAACCTAAGCGGGAGTCAGATACGCAGTATTTT
NA	TRBD2	TRBJ2-5	TRBV4-2	CASSQLADQETQYF	TGTGCCAGCAGTCAGCTAGCGGACCAAGAGACCCAGTACTTC
NA	NA	TRBJ2-1	TRBV6-1	CASSEHQARSYNEQFF	TGTGCCAGCAGTGAACATCAGGCTCGTTCCTACAATGAGCAGTTCTTC
NA	NA	TRBJ2-3	TRBV11-2	CASSLEAYTDTQYF	TGTGCCAGCAGCCTAGAGGCTTACACAGATACGCAGTATTTT
NA	TRBD1	TRBJ2-5	TRBV7-2	CASRSGGLAQTWETQYF	TGTGCCAGCAGATCAGGGGGCCTAGCGCAGACTTGGGAGACCCAGTACTTC
once	NA	TRBJ2-7	TRBV6-6	CASSYSQAGQYF	TGTGCCAGCAGTTACTCCCAGGCGGGCCAGTACTTC
NA	NA	TRBJ2-7	TRBV20-1	CSARGGREQYF	TGCAGTGCTAGAGGAGGTCGGGAGCAGTACTTC
NA	TRBD1	TRBJ2-7	TRBV7-9	CASSAPGQGAVYF	TGTGCCAGCAGCGCTCCGGGACAGGGGGCAGTGTACTTC
once	NA	TRBJ1-1	TRBV7-9	CASDKGLINTEAFF	TGTGCCAGCGACAAGGGACTTATCAACACTGAAGCTTTCTTT
NA	NA	TRBJ1-4	TRBV6-1	CACWTGANEKLFF	TGTGCCTGTTGGACGGGGGCTAATGAAAAACTGTTTTTT
NA	TRBD1	TRBJ2-7	TRBV4-2	CASSLRETGQASYEQYF	TGTGCCAGCAGCCTCAGAGAAACGGGACAGGCTTCCTACGAGCAGTACTTC
NA	NA	TRBJ2-3	TRBV6-5	CASSNAGAHTQYF	TGTGCCAGCAGCAACGCGGGGGCCCATACGCAGTATTTT
NA	TRBD2	TRBJ2-5	TRBV7-9	CASDSQSGLAGAGETQYF	TGTGCCAGCGATAGTCAGTCGGGACTAGCGGGAGCGGGGGAGACCCAGTACTTC
NA	NA	TRBJ2-1	TRBV5-1	CAGSLGRSPYNEQFF	TGCGCGGGATCCCTGGGGCGCTCTCCCTACAATGAGCAGTTCTTC
few	TRBD1	TRBJ2-7	TRBV6-5	CASRSTGVRSYEQYF	TGTGCCAGCAGAAGCACAGGGGTAAGGTCCTACGAGCAGTACTTC
NA	TRBD2	TRBJ2-5	TRBV9	CASSETGTKETQYF	TGTGCCAGCAGCGAAACCGGGACTAAGGAGACCCAGTACTTC
few	TRBD1	TRBJ1-3	TRBV5-4	CASSLKGTGGDTIYF	TGTGCCAGCAGCTTGAAAGGGACAGGGGGGGACACCATATATTTT
few	TRBD1	TRBJ1-1	TRBV13	CASSLDRGTEAFF	TGTGCCAGCAGCTTGGACAGGGGCACTGAAGCTTTCTTT
NA	TRBD1	TRBJ1-5	TRBV19	CASSIETGRDQPQHF	TGTGCCAGTAGTATCGAGACAGGGCGAGATCAGCCCCAGCATTTT
once	TRBD1	TRBJ1-2	TRBV28	CASSLTGYGYTF	TGTGCCAGCAGCCTGACAGGGTATGGCTACACCTTC
few	NA	TRBJ2-5	TRBV5-4	CASSDTGRGWQETQYF	TGTGCCAGCAGCGACACAGGGAGGGGATGGCAAGAGACCCAGTACTTC
few	NA	TRBJ2-2	TRBV9	CASSVQGNTGELFF	TGTGCCAGCAGCGTACAGGGGAACACCGGGGAGCTGTTTTTT
NA	TRBD2	TRBJ2-1	TRBV11-3	CASSFGTSGNGEQFF	TGTGCCAGCAGCTTCGGGACTAGCGGGAATGGTGAGCAGTTCTTC
NA	NA	TRBJ2-3	TRBV7-8	CASSFLGGGNTDTQYF	TGTGCCAGCAGCTTCCTAGGCGGAGGTAACACAGATACGCAGTATTTT
once	NA	TRBJ2-7	TRBV28	CASSFWGGQVYEQYF	TGTGCCAGCAGTTTTTGGGGGGGACAGGTTTACGAGCAGTACTTC
NA	NA	TRBJ1-5	TRBV2	CASSESNQPQHF	TGTGCCAGCAGCGAGTCCAATCAGCCCCAGCATTTT
NA	NA	TRBJ2-1	TRBV9	CASSVANRYNEQFF	TGTGCCAGCAGCGTAGCGAACAGATACAATGAGCAGTTCTTC
NA	TRBD1	TRBJ1-4	TRBV4-2	CASSPGTVQTNEKLFF	TGTGCCAGCAGCCCCGGGACAGTGCAAACTAATGAAAAACTGTTTTTT
NA	TRBD2	TRBJ2-1	TRBV11-2	CASSLVLAGANEQFF	TGTGCCAGCAGCTTAGTACTAGCGGGAGCCAATGAGCAGTTCTTC
NA	TRBD2	TRBJ2-1	TRBV6-5	CASSLTSRSSYNEQFF	TGTGCCAGCAGTTTGACTAGCCGTAGCTCCTACAATGAGCAGTTCTTC
NA	TRBD1	TRBJ1-1	TRBV9	CASSVVGTGGTEAFF	TGTGCCAGCAGCGTAGTAGGGACAGGGGGCACTGAAGCTTTCTTT
NA	TRBD1	TRBJ2-7	TRBV6-1	CASSEAGQDEQYF	TGTGCCAGCAGTGAAGCGGGACAGGACGAGCAGTACTTC
NA	NA	TRBJ1-5	TRBV19	CASSIGGGYNQPQHF	TGTGCCAGTAGTATAGGAGGAGGGTACAATCAGCCCCAGCATTTT
NA	NA	TRBJ1-4	TRBV4-3	CASSQAGEINEKLFF	TGCGCCAGCAGCCAAGCTGGGGAGATTAATGAAAAACTGTTTTTT
NA	NA	TRBJ1-3	TRBV6-6	CASSFDRNTIYF	TGTGCCAGCAGTTTCGACAGAAACACCATATATTTT
NA	NA	TRBJ1-2	TRBV28	CASSFHSKSYTF	TGTGCCAGCAGTTTTCACAGTAAGAGCTACACCTTC
many	NA	TRBJ2-1	TRBV9	CASSVRDISYNEQFF	TGTGCCAGCAGCGTCCGGGACATCTCCTACAATGAGCAGTTCTTC
NA	NA	TRBJ1-1	TRBV19	CASSISPGQTEAFF	TGTGCCAGTAGTATAAGCCCAGGGCAAACTGAAGCTTTCTTT
NA	TRBD2	TRBJ2-7	TRBV7-9	CASSRSGTSGEQYF	TGTGCCAGCAGCCGATCCGGGACTAGCGGCGAGCAGTACTTC
NA	TRBD2	TRBJ2-1	TRBV28	CASRRLAGVLNEQFF	TGTGCCAGCAGGCGTCTAGCGGGAGTACTTAATGAGCAGTTCTTC
few	NA	TRBJ1-1	TRBV7-3	CASSLRDKTEAFF	TGTGCCAGCAGCTTAAGAGACAAGACTGAAGCTTTCTTT
NA	NA	TRBJ1-3	TRBV19	CASSIGAGAGNTIYF	TGTGCCAGTAGTATTGGTGCAGGGGCTGGAAACACCATATATTTT
few	NA	TRBJ1-1	TRBV5-6	CASMGAGTEAFF	TGTGCCAGCATGGGGGCTGGCACTGAAGCTTTCTTT
NA	NA	TRBJ2-7	TRBV19	CASKLTGSYEQYF	TGTGCCAGTAAACTCACAGGGTCCTACGAGCAGTACTTC
NA	TRBD1	TRBJ1-2	TRBV6-1	CASRPDRDRGRGYTF	TGTGCCAGCAGGCCCGACCGGGACAGGGGCCGTGGCTACACCTTC
few	NA	TRBJ2-1	TRBV5-6	CASSTTGGDEQFF	TGTGCCAGCAGCACCACAGGGGGGGATGAGCAGTTCTTC
NA	TRBD1	TRBJ1-5	TRBV28	CASSQGAGFYQPQHF	TGTGCCAGCAGTCAGGGGGCCGGGTTTTATCAGCCCCAGCATTTT
NA	TRBD1	TRBJ2-4	TRBV9	CASSGPTGAGAKNIQYF	TGTGCCAGCAGCGGACCTACAGGGGCAGGGGCCAAAAACATTCAGTACTTC